A single TCR beta chain is shown here with its context. This sample was taken from a study of technical replicates of blood from four donors. Sequenced by immunoSEQ multiplex PCR; TCRdb stores in-frame clones only, minus some. The sample shows about 73,000 clones, approximately 93% of them seen only once. The source of this sequence is a human donor in good health. Specimen: T cells isolated from PBMCs.

CDR3 sequence (DNA): TGTGCCAGCACTAAGAATAGAATCGATGAGCAGTTCTTC. This encodes CASTKNRIDEQFF. V gene TRBV28 combines with J gene TRBJ2-1, with D uncertain. The ends were cut back, 7 bases at V and 8 bases at J, with 15 bases in the middle. CDR1 is MDHEN and CDR2 is SYDVKM in the germline V gene. This CDR3 comprises 13 residues.